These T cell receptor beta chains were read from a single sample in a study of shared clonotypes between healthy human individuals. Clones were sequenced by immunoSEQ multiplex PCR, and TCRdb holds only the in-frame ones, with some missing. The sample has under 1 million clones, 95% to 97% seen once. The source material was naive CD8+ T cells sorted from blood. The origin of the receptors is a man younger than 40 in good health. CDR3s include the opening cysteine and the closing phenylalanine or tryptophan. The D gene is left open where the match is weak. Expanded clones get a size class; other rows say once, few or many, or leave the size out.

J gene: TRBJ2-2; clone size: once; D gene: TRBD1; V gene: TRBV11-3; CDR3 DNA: TGTGCCAGCAGCCTCGATCCGGGACAGGGGATATCCGGGGAGCTGTTTTTT; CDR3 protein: CASSLDPGQGISGELFF
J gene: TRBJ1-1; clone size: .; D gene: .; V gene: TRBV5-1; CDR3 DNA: TGCGCCAGCAGCTTGTCGACAGTGCAAAGGGTTACTGAAGCTTTCTTT; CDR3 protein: CASSLSTVQRVTEAFF
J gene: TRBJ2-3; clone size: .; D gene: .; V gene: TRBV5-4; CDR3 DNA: TGTGCCAGCAGCCCCCGCACTCGTGATCGAGGAGATACGCAGTATTTT; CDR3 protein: CASSPRTRDRGDTQYF
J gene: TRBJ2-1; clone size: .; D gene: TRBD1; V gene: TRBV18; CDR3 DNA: TGTGCCAGCTCACCACAAGGGACAGGGGCGTACAATGAGCAGTTCTTC; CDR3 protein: CASSPQGTGAYNEQFF
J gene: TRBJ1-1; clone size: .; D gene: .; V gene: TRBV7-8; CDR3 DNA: TGTGCCAGCAGCTTAGGGAGTCAACCGTCCAACACTGAAGCTTTCTTT; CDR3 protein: CASSLGSQPSNTEAFF
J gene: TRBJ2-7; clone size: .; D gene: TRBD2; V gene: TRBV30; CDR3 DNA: TGTGCCTGGAGTGTACCTAGCGGGAGGGGCTACGAGCAGTACTTC; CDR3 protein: CAWSVPSGRGYEQYF
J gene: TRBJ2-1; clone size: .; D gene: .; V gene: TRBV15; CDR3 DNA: TGTGCCACCAGCAGTACAGGGATGGCCTACAATGAGCAGTTCTTC; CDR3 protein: CATSSTGMAYNEQFF
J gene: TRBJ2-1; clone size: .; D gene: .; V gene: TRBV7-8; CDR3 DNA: TGTGCCAGCAGCTTAGCGCGTAACAATGAGCAGTTCTTC; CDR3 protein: CASSLARNNEQFF
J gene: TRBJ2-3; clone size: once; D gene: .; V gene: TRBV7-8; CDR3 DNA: TGTGCCAGCAGCTTAGAACAAGCCCAAAGCACAGATACGCAGTATTTT; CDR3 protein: CASSLEQAQSTDTQYF
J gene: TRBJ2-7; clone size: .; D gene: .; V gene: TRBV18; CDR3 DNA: TGTGCCAGCTCACCCTCTTCAGGGTTGGACTACGAGCAGTACTTC; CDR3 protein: CASSPSSGLDYEQYF
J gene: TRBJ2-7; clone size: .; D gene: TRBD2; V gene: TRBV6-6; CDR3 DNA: TGTGCCAGCGGAGGGACTAGCTACGAGCAGTACTTC; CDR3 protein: CASGGTSYEQYF
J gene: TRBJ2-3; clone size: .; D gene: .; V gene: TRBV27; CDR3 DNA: TGTGCCAGCAGTCCGCTAGGACACCTGGGCACAGATACGCAGTATTTT; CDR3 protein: CASSPLGHLGTDTQYF
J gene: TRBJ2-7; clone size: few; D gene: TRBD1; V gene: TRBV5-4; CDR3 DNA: TGTGCCAGCAGCTTGGCATTGACAGGGGCCTCCTACGAGCAGTACTTC; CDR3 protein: CASSLALTGASYEQYF
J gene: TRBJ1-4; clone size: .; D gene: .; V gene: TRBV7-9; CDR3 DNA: TGTGCCAGCAGCCCCACGGGGGCAGGAGCAACTAATGAAAAACTGTTTTTT; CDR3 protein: CASSPTGAGATNEKLFF
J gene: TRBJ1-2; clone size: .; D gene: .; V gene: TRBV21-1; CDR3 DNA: TGTGCCAGCAAACGGGGGAAGGGTAGTTACGGCTACACCTTC; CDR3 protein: CASKRGKGSYGYTF
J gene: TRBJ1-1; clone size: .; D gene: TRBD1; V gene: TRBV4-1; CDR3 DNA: TGCGCCAGCAGCCAGGCGACAGGGCCGAACACTGAAGCTTTCTTT; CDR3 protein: CASSQATGPNTEAFF
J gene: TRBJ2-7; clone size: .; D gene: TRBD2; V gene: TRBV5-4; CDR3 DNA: TGTGCCAGCAGCTTGGATTTGGGGACTAGTCGGTCCGAGCAGTACTTC; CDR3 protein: CASSLDLGTSRSEQYF
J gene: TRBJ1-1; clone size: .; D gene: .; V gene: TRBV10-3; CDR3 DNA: TGTGCCATCAGTTCCTGGGACGTCATGAACACTGAAGCTTTCTTT; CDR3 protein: CAISSWDVMNTEAFF
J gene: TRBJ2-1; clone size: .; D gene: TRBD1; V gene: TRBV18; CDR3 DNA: TGTGCCAGCTCACCAATGGACAGGAGCGAGCAGTTCTTC; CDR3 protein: CASSPMDRSEQFF
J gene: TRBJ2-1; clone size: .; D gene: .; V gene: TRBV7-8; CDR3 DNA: TGTGCCAGCACCTTGATTAACTCCTACAATGAGCAGTTCTTC; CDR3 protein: CASTLINSYNEQFF
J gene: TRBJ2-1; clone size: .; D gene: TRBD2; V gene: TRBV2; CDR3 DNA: TGTGCCATTGTCCGGGGAAGCGGGAGGGATGGTGAGCAGTTCTTC; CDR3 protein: CAIVRGSGRDGEQFF
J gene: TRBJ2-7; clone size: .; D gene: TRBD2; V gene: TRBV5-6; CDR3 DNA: TGTGCCAGCAGCCTCTCGCTAGCGGGAGTCTCCTACGAGCAGTACTTC; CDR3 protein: CASSLSLAGVSYEQYF
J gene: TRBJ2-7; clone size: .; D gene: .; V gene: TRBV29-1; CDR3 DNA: TGCAGCGTCACCCTCAGCGGACAGATAAGCTCCTACGAGCAGTACTTC; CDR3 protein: CSVTLSGQISSYEQYF
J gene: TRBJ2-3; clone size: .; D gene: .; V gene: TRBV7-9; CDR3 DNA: TGTGCCAGCAGCTCCGATAGCACAGATACGCAGTATTTT; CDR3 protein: CASSSDSTDTQYF
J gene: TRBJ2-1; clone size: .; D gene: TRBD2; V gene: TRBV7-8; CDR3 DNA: TGTGCCAGCAGCTCGGGACTAGGCGAGCAGTTCTTC; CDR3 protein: CASSSGLGEQFF